This note documents a single T cell receptor beta chain sequence. What it recognizes is unknown. Some clones are missing from TCRdb's copy, which holds only in-frame ones; the method was immunoSEQ multiplex PCR. The sample holds more than 350,000 clones, roughly 90% seen once. Documented treatment: roughly 20 received Ad26.COV2.S at low or high dose, single or two shots; several received placebo; per-sample allocation not given. Samples were taken on day 63 after the first vaccine or placebo injection. Ad26 vector vaccine expressed Wuhan-strain SARS-CoV-2 spike. This specimen belongs to a study of Ad26.COV2.S vaccination and SARS-CoV-2 variants. Study-level information: Doses of Ad26.COV2.S were injected into muscle once or twice, 56 days apart.

Germline CDR1 SGHTA, CDR2 FQGNSA. The CDR3 is made up of 12 amino acids. Between the trimmed V and J ends, which lost 1 base and 5 bases, there was a span of 6 bases. General observations from the study: Possible underestimation of total T cell responses by the TCR breadth and depth analyses was noted.

This sequence originates from a person aged 18-60 years who received the Ad26.COV2.S COVID-19 vaccine or a placebo. The sequences come from peripheral blood, collected in a trial of Ad26.COV2.S vaccine versus placebo. This rearrangement joins TRBV7-2 to TRBJ2-7; D remains ambiguous. CDR3 sequence: CASSLGYNEQYF. The CDR3 DNA reads as TGTGCCAGCAGCTTAGGCTACAACGAGCAGTACTTC.